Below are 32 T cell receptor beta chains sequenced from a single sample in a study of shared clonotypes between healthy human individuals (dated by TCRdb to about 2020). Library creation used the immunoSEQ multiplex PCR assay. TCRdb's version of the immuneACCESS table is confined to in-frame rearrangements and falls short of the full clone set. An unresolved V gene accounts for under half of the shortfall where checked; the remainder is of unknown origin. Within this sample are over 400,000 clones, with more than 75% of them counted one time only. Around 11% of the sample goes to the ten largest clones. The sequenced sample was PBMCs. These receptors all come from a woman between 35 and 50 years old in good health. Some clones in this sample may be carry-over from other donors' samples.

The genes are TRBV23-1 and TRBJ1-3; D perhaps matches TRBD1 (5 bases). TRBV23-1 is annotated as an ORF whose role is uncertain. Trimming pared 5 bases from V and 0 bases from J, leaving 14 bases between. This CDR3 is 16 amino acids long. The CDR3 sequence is CASSVAGRHSGNTIYF. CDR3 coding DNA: TGCGCCAGCAGTGTCGCGGGGCGGCACTCTGGAAACACCATATATTTT.

This CDR3 is CASSGSGELFF. CDR3 in DNA: TGTGCCAGCAGTGGGTCCGGGGAGCTGTTTTTT. The chain has TRBV28 and TRBJ2-2; D not certain. CDR1 is MDHEN, CDR2 SYDVKM, per germline. V gave up 5 bases and J gave up 6 bases, with 4 bases separating them. CDR3 size: 11 residues.

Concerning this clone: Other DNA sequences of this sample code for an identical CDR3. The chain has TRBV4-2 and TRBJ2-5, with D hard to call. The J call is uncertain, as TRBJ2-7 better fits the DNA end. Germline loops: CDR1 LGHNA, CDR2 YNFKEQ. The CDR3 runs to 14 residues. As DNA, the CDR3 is TGTGCCAGCAGCCAAAGAGGTATCGGAAGCGAGCAGTACTTC. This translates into CASSQRGIGSEQYF.

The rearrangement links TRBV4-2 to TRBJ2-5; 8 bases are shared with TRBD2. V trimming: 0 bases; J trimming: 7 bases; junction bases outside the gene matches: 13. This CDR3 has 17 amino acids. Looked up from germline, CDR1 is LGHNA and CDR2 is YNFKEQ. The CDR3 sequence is CASSQDVSREEWRTQYF. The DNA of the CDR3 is TGTGCCAGCAGCCAAGACGTTTCGCGGGAGGAATGGAGGACCCAGTACTTC.

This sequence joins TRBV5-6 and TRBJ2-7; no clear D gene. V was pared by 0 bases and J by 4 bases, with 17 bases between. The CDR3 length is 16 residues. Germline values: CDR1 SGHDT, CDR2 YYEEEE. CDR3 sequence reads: CASSLDSRLPTYEQYF. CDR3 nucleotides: TGTGCCAGCAGCTTGGATTCGCGCCTCCCTACGTACGAGCAGTACTTC.

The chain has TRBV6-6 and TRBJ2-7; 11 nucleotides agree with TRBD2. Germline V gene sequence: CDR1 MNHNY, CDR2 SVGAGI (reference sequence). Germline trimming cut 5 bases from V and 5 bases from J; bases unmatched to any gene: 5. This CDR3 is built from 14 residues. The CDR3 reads CASSLAGGLNEQYF. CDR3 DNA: TGTGCCAGCAGTCTAGCGGGAGGTCTGAACGAGCAGTACTTC.

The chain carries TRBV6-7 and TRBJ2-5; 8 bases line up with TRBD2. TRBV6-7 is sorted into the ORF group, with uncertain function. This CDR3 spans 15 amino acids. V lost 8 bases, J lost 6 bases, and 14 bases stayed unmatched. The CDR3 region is CASWGASGSRKTQYF. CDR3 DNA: TGTGCCAGCTGGGGGGCGAGCGGGAGTCGGAAGACCCAGTACTTC.

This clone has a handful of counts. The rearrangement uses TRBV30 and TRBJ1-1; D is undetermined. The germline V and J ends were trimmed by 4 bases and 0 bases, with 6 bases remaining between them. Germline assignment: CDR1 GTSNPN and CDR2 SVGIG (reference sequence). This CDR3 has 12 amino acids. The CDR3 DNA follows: TGTGCCTGGACCCCACTGAACACTGAAGCTTTCTTT. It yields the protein CAWTPLNTEAFF.

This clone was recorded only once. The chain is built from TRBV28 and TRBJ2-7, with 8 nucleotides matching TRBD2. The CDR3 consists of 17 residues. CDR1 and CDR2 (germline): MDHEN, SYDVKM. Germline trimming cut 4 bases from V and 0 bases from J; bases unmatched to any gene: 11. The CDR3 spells CASSSLSGSIGSYEQYF. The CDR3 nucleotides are TGTGCCAGCAGTTCTCTCAGCGGGAGTATCGGCTCCTACGAGCAGTACTTC.

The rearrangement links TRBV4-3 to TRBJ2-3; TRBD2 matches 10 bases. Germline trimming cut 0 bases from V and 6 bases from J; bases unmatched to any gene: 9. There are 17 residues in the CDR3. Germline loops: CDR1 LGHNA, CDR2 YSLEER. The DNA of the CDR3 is TGCGCCAGCAGCCAAGATGCACGAGCGGGAGGGCCGGATACGCAGTATTTT. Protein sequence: CASSQDARAGGPDTQYF.

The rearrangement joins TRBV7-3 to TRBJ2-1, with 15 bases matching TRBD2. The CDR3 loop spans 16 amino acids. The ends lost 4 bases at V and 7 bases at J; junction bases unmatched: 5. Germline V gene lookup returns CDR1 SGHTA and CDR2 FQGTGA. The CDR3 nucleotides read TGTGCCAGCAGCTATGGACTAGCGGGAGGGCGAAATGAGCAGTTCTTC. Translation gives CASSYGLAGGRNEQFF.

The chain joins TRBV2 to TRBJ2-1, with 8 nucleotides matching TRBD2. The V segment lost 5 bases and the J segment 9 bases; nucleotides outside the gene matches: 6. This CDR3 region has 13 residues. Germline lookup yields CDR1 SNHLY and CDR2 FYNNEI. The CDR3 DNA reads TGTGCCAGCAGTCCCGACAGCGGGAGTGAGCAGTTCTTC. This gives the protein CASSPDSGSEQFF.

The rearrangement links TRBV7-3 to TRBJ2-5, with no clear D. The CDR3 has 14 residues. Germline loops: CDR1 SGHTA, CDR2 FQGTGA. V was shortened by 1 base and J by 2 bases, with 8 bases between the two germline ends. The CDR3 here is CASSLKGRQETQYF. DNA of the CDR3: TGTGCCAGCAGCTTAAAGGGCAGACAAGAGACCCAGTACTTC.

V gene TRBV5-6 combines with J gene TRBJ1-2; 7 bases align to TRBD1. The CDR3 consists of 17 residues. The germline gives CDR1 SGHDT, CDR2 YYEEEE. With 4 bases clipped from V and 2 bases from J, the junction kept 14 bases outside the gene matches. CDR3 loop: CASSPTGSRGVNYGYTF. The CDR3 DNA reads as TGTGCCAGCAGCCCGACAGGGAGTAGGGGAGTAAACTATGGCTACACCTTC.

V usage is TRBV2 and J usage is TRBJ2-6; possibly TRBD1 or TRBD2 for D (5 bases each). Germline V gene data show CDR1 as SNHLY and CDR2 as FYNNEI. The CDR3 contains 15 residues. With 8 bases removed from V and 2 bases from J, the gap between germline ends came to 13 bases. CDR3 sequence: CASLGDLAGANVLTF. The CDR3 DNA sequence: TGTGCCAGCTTGGGGGATCTGGCTGGGGCCAACGTCCTGACTTTC.

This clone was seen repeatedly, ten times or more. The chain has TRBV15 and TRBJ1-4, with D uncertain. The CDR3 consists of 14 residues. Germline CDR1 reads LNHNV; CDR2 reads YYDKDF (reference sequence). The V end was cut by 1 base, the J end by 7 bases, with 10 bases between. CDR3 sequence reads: CATSRGGFGEKLFF. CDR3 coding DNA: TGTGCCACCAGCAGAGGGGGTTTTGGTGAAAAACTGTTTTTT. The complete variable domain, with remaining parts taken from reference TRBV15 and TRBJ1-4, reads DAMVIQNPRYQVTQFGKPVTLSCSQTLNHNVMYWYQQKSSQAPKLLFHYYDKDFNNEADTPDNFQSRRPNTSFCFLDIRSPGLGDTAMYLCATSRGGFGEKLFFGSGTQLSVL.

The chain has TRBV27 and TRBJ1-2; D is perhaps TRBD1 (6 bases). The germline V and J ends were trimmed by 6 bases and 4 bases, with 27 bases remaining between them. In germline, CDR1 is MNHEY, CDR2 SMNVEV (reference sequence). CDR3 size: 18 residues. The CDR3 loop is CASSPRSGTRSLSYGYTF. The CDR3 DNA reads TGTGCCAGCAGCCCTAGATCCGGGACACGGTCCCTTTCCTATGGCTACACCTTC.

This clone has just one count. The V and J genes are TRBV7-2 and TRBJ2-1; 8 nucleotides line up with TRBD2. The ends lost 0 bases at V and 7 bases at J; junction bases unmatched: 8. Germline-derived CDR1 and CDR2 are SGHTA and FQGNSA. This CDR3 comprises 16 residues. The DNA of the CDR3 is TGTGCCAGCAGCTTAGCCAGGACGGGAGGGGTAAATGAGCAGTTCTTC. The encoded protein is CASSLARTGGVNEQFF.

This CDR3 reads CASSLPHGDGETQYF. The CDR3 DNA follows: TGTGCCAGCAGCTTGCCGCATGGGGACGGAGAGACCCAGTACTTC. The V and J genes are TRBV11-3 and TRBJ2-5, with D perhaps being TRBD1 or TRBD2 (5 bases each). The CDR3 is 15 amino acids. V lost 3 bases to trimming and J lost 4 bases, with 15 bases between them. Germline V lookup: CDR1 SGHNT, CDR2 YENEEA.

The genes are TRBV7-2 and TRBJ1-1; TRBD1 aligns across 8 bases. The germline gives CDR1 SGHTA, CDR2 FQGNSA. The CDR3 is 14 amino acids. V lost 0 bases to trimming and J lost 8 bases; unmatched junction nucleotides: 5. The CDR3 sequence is CASSLAQGAREAFF. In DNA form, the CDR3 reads TGTGCCAGCAGCTTAGCGCAGGGGGCGCGGGAAGCTTTCTTT.

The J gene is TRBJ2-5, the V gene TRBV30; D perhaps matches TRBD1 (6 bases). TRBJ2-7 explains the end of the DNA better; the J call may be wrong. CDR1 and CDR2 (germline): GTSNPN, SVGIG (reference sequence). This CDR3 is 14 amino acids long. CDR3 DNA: TGTGCCTGGAGCAAAGGGGGAAGCTCCTACGAGCAGTACTTC. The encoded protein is CAWSKGGSSYEQYF.

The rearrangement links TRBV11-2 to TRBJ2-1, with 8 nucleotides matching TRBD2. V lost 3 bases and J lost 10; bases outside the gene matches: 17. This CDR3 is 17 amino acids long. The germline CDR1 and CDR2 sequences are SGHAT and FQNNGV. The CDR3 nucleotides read TGTGCCAGCAGCTTTGCTACCGGGAGGGCCTTCCTCGGCGAGCAGTTCTTC. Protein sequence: CASSFATGRAFLGEQFF.

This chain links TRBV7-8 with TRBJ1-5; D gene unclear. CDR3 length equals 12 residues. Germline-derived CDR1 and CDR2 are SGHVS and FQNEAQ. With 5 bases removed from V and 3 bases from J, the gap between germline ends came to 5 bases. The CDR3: CASSPYNQPQHF. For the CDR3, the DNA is TGTGCCAGCAGCCCGTACAATCAGCCCCAGCATTTT.

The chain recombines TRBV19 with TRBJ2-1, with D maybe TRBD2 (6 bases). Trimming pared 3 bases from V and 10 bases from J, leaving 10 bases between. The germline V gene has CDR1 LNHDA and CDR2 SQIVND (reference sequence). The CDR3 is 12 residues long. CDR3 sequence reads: CASSIHAGEQFF. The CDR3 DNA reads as TGTGCCAGTAGTATTCATGCGGGAGAGCAGTTCTTC.

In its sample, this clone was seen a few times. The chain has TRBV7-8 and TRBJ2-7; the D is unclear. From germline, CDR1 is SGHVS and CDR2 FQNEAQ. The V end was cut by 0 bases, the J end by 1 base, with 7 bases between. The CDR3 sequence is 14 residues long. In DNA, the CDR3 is TGTGCCAGCAGCTTAGCGTCAAATTCCTACGAGCAGTACTTC. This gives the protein CASSLASNSYEQYF.

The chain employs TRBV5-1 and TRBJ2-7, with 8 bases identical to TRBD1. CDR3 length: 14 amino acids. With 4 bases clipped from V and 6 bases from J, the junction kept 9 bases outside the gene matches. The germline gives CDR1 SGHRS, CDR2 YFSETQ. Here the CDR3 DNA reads TGCGCCAGCAGCGGGATGACAGGGGTCGGCGAGCAGTACTTC. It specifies CASSGMTGVGEQYF.

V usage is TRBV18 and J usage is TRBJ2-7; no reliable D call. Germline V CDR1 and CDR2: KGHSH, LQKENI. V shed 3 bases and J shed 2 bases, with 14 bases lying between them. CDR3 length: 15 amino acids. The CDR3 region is CASSPGLSKTYEQYF. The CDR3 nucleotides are TGTGCCAGCTCACCCGGGCTGTCCAAGACCTACGAGCAGTACTTC.

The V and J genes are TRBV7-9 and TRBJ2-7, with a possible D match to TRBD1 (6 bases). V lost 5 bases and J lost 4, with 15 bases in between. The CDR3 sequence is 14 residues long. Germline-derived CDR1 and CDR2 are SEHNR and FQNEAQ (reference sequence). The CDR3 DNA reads TGTGCCAGCAGCCCTACAGGGATTCCTTACGAGCAGTACTTC. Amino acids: CASSPTGIPYEQYF.

In nucleotides, the CDR3 is TGTGCCAGCAGTTTTCTGGGGGGGGCTGGGGGCTACACCTTC. This sequence encodes CASSFLGGAGGYTF. V and J are TRBV27 and TRBJ1-2; D is possibly TRBD1 (6 bases). The CDR3 is 14 amino acids. Trimming left V 3 bases short and J 8 bases short, with 16 bases between. Germline lookup yields CDR1 MNHEY and CDR2 SMNVEV (reference sequence).

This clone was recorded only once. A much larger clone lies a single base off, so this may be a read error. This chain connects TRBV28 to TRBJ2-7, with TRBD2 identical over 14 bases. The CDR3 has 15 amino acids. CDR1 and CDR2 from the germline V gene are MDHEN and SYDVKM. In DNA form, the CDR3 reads TGTGCCAGCAGATTGGGACTAGCGGGAGTAAACGAGCGGTACTTC. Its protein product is CASRLGLAGVNERYF. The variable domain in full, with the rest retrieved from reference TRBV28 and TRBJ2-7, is DVKVTQSSRYLVKRTGEKVFLECVQDMDHENMFWYRQDPGLGLRLIYFSYDVKMKEKGDIPEGYSVSREKKERFSLILESASTNQTSMYLCASRLGLAGVNERYFGPGTRLTVT.

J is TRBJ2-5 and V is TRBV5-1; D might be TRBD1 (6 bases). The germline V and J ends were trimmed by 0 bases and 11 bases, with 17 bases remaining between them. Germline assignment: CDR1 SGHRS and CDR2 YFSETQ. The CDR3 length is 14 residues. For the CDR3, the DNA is TGCGCCAGCAGCTTGGCTGGGACACAAGGGGAGCAGTACTTC. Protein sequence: CASSLAGTQGEQYF.

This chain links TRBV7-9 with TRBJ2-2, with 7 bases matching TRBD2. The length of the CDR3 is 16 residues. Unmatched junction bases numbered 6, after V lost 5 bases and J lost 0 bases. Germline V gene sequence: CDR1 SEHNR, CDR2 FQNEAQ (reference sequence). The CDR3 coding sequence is TGTGCCAGCAGCCAAGCGGGACGGGCGAACACCGGGGAGCTGTTTTTT. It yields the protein CASSQAGRANTGELFF. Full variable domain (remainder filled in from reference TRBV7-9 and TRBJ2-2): DTGVSQNPRHKITKRGQNVTFRCDPISEHNRLYWYRQTLGQGPEFLTYFQNEAQLEKSRLLSDRFSAERPKGSFSTLEIQRTEQGDSAMYLCASSQAGRANTGELFFGEGSRLTVL.